The next 11 T cell receptor beta chains were all read from a single sample in a study of response to subunit inactivated influenza vaccine. TCRdb independently ran MiXCR on the RT-PCR reads; one entry per CDR3 protein. The data show roughly 290,000 distinct CDR3 sequences, 21% seen once. The material sequenced was PBMCs from blood, taken about 20 months after vaccination. These receptors all stem from a man aged 45-69 years who received an inactivated influenza vaccine.

This chain joins TRBV7-2 and TRBJ2-2, with 8 nucleotides matching TRBD2. CDR1 is SGHTA, CDR2 FQGNSA, per germline. This CDR3 spans 18 amino acids. V lost 0 bases and J lost 4; bases outside the gene matches: 10. The CDR3: CASSLARGGFFSTGELFF. The CDR3 DNA follows: TGTGCCAGCAGCTTAGCTCGGGGGGGCTTTTTTTCCACCGGGGAGCTGTTTTTT.

This chain uses TRBV6-2 or TRBV6-3 with TRBJ1-1, with a tentative D call TRBD1 (6 bases). Trimming left V 2 bases short and J 3 bases short, with 10 bases between. The germline gives CDR1 MNHEY, CDR2 SVGEGT. The CDR3 sequence is 14 residues long. CDR3 nucleotide sequence: TGTGCCAGCAGTTACGGGGGGCTCGACACTGAAGCTTTCTTT. It is translated as CASSYGGLDTEAFF.

The chain employs TRBV11-2 and TRBJ2-5; D is unclear. The CDR3 totals 13 residues. The V and J ends lost 4 bases and 5 bases respectively, with 11 bases between them. Germline-derived CDR1 and CDR2 are SGHAT and FQNNGV. CDR3 residues: CASSSDKLETQYF. The CDR3, as DNA: TGTGCCAGCAGCTCGGATAAATTGGAGACCCAGTACTTC.

The sample holds a few counts of this clonotype. The V call is TRBV20-1, the J call TRBJ1-6; 10 bases line up with TRBD1. The length of the CDR3 is 15 residues. V shed 0 bases and J 8 bases; nucleotides not matched to a gene: 4. Germline V gene sequence: CDR1 DFQATT, CDR2 SNEGSKA (reference sequence). CDR3 in amino acids: CSARDQGQGYSPLHF. Here the CDR3 DNA reads TGCAGTGCTAGAGATCAGGGACAGGGGTATTCACCCCTCCACTTT.

Only one count was recorded for this clonotype. The J gene is TRBJ2-2, the V gene TRBV2; 12 bases are shared with TRBD2. Trimming removed 6 bases from V and 5 bases from J; junction bases left unmatched: 4. CDR1 is SNHLY and CDR2 is FYNNEI in the germline V gene. The CDR3 is 15 amino acids. Here the CDR3 DNA reads TGTGCCAGCAGGTCTGGACTAGCGGGAACCGGGGAGCTGTTTTTT. This sequence encodes CASRSGLAGTGELFF.

V gene TRBV5-5 combines with J gene TRBJ2-3, with 7 positions matching TRBD2. CDR3 length equals 15 residues. V lost 0 bases and J lost 10; bases outside the gene matches: 11. CDR1 and CDR2 (germline): SGHKS, YYEKEE (reference sequence). Written as DNA, the CDR3 is TGTGCCAGCAGCTTGGTGCTAGCGGTGTATGATGCGCAGTATTTT. Its protein is CASSLVLAVYDAQYF.

This rearrangement joins TRBV7-2 to TRBJ1-5; no firm D call. From germline, CDR1 is SGHTA and CDR2 FQGNSA. V lost 5 bases and J 0 bases, leaving 8 bases between the germline ends. The CDR3 covers 14 residues. Here the CDR3 reads CASSPSFSNQPQHF. The CDR3 DNA reads TGTGCCAGCAGCCCTAGCTTTAGCAATCAGCCCCAGCATTTT.

This clonotype was counted between two and nine times. This rearrangement joins TRBV4-3 to TRBJ1-1, with 11 bases identical to TRBD1. Germline V gene data show CDR1 as LGHNA and CDR2 as YSLEER. The CDR3 consists of 17 residues. Germline trimming cut 2 bases from V and 0 bases from J; bases unmatched to any gene: 5. The CDR3 DNA reads TGCGCCAGCAGCCAATGGACAGGGGGCGCCATGAACACTGAAGCTTTCTTT. Protein: CASSQWTGGAMNTEAFF.

This clonotype is labeled medium-sized. The chain recombines TRBV7-9 with TRBJ2-1; 7 positions match TRBD1. V lost 6 bases and J lost 2; bases outside the gene matches: 7. CDR1 is SEHNR, CDR2 FQNEAQ, per germline (reference sequence). The CDR3 covers 15 residues. CDR3 in DNA: TGTGCCAGCAGTTTGGGGCAGGGGGCCTACAATGAGCAGTTCTTC. Translation: CASSLGQGAYNEQFF.

In its sample, this clonotype was seen many times. CDR3 sequence: CATSDLTTSKQYF. The DNA of the CDR3 is TGTGCCACCAGTGATTTGACCACAAGCAAGCAGTATTTT. The rearrangement joins TRBV24-1 to TRBJ2-3; D gene unclear. V lost 0 bases to trimming and J lost 11 bases, with 11 bases between them. The CDR3 is 13 residues long. Germline V gene lookup returns CDR1 KGHDR and CDR2 SFDVKD.

This clonotype was seen a handful of times. V is TRBV24-1 and J is TRBJ2-5; D not certain. CDR1 KGHDR and CDR2 SFDVKD come from the germline V gene. V was trimmed by 1 base and J by 4 bases, leaving 3 bases between them. The CDR3 loop spans 12 amino acids. As DNA, the CDR3 is TGTGCCACCAGTGATTTCCGAGAGACCCAGTACTTC. Residues: CATSDFRETQYF.